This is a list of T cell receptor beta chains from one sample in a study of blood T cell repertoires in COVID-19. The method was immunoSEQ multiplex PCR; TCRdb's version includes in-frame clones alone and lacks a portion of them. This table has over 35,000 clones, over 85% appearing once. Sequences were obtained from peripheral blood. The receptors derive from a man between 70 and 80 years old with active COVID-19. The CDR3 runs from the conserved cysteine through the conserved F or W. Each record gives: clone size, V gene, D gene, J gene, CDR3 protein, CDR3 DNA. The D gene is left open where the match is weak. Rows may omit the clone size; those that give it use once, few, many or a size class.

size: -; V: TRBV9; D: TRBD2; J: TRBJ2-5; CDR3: CASSVGGIRIQETQYF; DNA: TGTGCCAGCAGCGTGGGGGGGATACGTATCCAAGAGACCCAGTACTTC
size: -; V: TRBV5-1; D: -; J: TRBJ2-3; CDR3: CASSPDSRAPTDTQYF; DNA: TGCGCCAGCAGCCCGGACTCCCGGGCCCCCACAGATACGCAGTATTTT
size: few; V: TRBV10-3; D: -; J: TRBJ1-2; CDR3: CAISESLPVGYGYTF; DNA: TGTGCCATCAGTGAGTCGCTTCCAGTCGGGTATGGCTACACCTTC
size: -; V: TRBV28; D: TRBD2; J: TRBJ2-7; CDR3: CASSGTSGISYEQYF; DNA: TGTGCCAGTAGTGGGACTAGCGGGATCTCCTACGAGCAGTACTTC
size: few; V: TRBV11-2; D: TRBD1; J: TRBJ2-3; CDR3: CASSFLPQGGTDTQYF; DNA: TGTGCCAGCAGCTTCCTTCCCCAGGGGGGCACAGATACGCAGTATTTT
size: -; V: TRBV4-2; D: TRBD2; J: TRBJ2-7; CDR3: CASSQVGTSGGRYYEQYF; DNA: TGTGCCAGCAGCCAAGTTGGGACTAGCGGGGGCCGTTACTATGAGCAGTACTTC
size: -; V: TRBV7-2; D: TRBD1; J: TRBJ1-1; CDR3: CASSSTGYTEAFF; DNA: TGTGCCAGCAGCTCGACAGGGTACACTGAAGCTTTCTTT
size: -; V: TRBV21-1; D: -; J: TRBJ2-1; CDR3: CASSRQEQFF; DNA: TGTGCCAGCAGCCGGCAGGAACAGTTCTTC
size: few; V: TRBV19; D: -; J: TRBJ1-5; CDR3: CASSIPGRAPQHF; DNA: TGTGCCAGTAGTATCCCGGGTCGAGCGCCCCAGCATTTT
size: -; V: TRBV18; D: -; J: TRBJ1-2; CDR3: CASSPQRTDGYTF; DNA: TGTGCCAGCTCACCACAGCGCACCGATGGCTACACCTTC
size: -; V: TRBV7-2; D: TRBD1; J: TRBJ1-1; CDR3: CASSRDSTVGIEAFF; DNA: TGTGCCAGCAGCCGGGACAGCACTGTAGGGATCGAAGCTTTCTTT
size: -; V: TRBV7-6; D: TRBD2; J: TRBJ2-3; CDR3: CASSLVSSGRADTQYF; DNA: TGTGCCAGCAGCTTAGTCTCTAGCGGGAGAGCAGATACGCAGTATTTT
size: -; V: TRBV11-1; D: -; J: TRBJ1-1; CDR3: CASSLSRQNTEAFF; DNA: TGTGCCAGCAGCTTATCCCGACAGAACACTGAAGCTTTCTTT
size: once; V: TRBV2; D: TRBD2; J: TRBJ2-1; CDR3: CASNPGLAGVDEQFF; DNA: TGTGCCAGCAACCCGGGACTAGCGGGAGTGGATGAGCAGTTCTTC
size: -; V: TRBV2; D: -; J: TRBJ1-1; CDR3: CASSAGTGRNTEAFF; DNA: TGTGCCAGCAGCGCCGGGACTGGGAGGAACACTGAAGCTTTCTTT
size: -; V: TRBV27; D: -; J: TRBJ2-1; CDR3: CASSERQLSSYNEQFF; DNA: TGTGCCAGCAGTGAAAGACAGTTGAGCTCCTACAATGAGCAGTTCTTC
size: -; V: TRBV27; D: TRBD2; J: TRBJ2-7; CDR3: CASRPGLAEVSSYEQYF; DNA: TGTGCCAGCAGGCCGGGACTAGCGGAGGTGAGCTCCTACGAGCAGTACTTC
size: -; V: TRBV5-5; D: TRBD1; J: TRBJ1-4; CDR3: CASSSDRGGEKLFF; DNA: TGTGCCAGCAGCTCGGACAGGGGTGGGGAAAAACTGTTTTTT
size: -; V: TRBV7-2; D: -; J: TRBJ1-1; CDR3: CASSRGWGDTEAFF; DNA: TGTGCCAGCAGCAGAGGCTGGGGGGACACTGAAGCTTTCTTT
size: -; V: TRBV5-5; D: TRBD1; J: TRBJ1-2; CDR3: CASSSPLTGSRYGYTF; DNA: TGTGCCAGCAGCTCACCTCTGACAGGGAGCCGCTATGGCTACACCTTC
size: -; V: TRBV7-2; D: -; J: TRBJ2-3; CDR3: CASSLNPRGSLHLTDTQYF; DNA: TGTGCCAGCAGCTTAAATCCACGGGGGTCCCTTCATCTCACAGATACGCAGTATTTT
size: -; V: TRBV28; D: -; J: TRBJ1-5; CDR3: CASSLQRNSNQPQHF; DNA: TGTGCCAGCAGTTTACAGAGGAATAGCAATCAGCCCCAGCATTTT
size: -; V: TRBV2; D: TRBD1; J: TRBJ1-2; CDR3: CASSADRIFKGGWNYGYTF; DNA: TGTGCCAGCAGCGCGGACAGGATTTTTAAAGGTGGATGGAACTATGGCTACACCTTC
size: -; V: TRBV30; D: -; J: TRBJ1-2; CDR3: CAWINSNYGYTF; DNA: TGTGCCTGGATTAACAGTAACTATGGCTACACCTTC
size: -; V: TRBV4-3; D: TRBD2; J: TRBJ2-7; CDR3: CASSQEVGTPSGRAYEQYF; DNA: TGCGCCAGCAGCCAGGAGGTTGGAACACCCAGTGGGAGGGCCTACGAGCAGTACTTC
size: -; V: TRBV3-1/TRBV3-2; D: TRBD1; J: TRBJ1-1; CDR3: CASSRYRGSGTEAFF; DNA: TGTGCCAGCAGCAGATACAGGGGGTCTGGCACTGAAGCTTTCTTT
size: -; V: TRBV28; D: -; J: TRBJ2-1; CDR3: CASSWDKDDEQFF; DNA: TGTGCCAGCAGTTGGGACAAAGACGATGAGCAGTTCTTC
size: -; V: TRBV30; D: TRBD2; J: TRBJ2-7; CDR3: CAWSVRRGSREQYF; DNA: TGTGCCTGGAGTGTGCGGCGGGGGTCGCGGGAGCAGTACTTC
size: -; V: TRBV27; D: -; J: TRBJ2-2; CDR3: CASSLSPSSTGELFF; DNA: TGTGCCAGCAGTTTATCCCCCTCCAGCACCGGGGAGCTGTTTTTT
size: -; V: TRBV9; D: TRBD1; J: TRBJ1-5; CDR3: CASSGRGRNNQPQHF; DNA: TGTGCCAGCAGCGGCAGGGGGCGTAACAATCAGCCCCAGCATTTT
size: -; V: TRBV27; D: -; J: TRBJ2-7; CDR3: CASSPGLIYEQYF; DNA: TGTGCCAGCAGCCCGGGACTCATCTACGAGCAGTACTTC
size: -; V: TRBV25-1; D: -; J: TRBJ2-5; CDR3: CASSEVRGWETQYF; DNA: TGTGCCAGCAGTGAAGTAAGGGGCTGGGAGACCCAGTACTTC
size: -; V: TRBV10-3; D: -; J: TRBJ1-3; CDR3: CAISAGQSTYGNTIYF; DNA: TGTGCCATCAGTGCTGGGCAGAGTACATACGGAAACACCATATATTTT
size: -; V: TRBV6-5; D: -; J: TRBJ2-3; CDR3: CASRLGAAGTDTQYF; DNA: TGTGCCAGCAGGCTCGGCGCGGCTGGCACAGATACGCAGTATTTT
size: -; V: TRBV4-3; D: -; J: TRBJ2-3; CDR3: CASSQVGGLGDTQYF; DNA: TGCGCCAGCAGCCAAGTCGGGGGGCTTGGAGATACGCAGTATTTT
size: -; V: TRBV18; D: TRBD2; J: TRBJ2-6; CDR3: CASSPRLGGSGANVLTF; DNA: TGTGCCAGCTCACCACGCCTGGGAGGGAGTGGGGCCAACGTCCTGACTTTC
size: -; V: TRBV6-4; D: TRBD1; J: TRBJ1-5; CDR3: CASSESTGDNQPQHF; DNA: TGTGCCAGCAGTGAATCCACAGGGGACAATCAGCCCCAGCATTTT
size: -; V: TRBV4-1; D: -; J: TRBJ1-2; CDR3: CASSQDLGSTAYGYTF; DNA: TGCGCCAGCAGCCAAGATTTAGGGAGTACGGCCTATGGCTACACCTTC
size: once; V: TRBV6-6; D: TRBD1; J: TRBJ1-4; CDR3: CASSPDRVEKLFF; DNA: TGTGCCAGCAGTCCGGACAGGGTCGAAAAACTGTTTTTT
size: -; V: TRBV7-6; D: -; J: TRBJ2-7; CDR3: CASSPGAGGPYEQYF; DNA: TGTGCCAGCAGTCCGGGGGCAGGGGGTCCTTACGAGCAGTACTTC
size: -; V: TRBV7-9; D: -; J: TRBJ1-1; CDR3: CASSSREFSTEAFF; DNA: TGTGCCAGCAGCTCAAGGGAGTTTAGCACTGAAGCTTTCTTT
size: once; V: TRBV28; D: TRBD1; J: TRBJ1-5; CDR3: CASLGQGGRQPQHF; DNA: TGTGCCAGCCTTGGACAGGGAGGGCGTCAGCCCCAGCATTTT
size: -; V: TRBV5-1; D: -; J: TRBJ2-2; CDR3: CASSFLSSGKRSPGGYGELFF; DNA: TGCGCCAGCAGCTTTTTGTCTTCCGGGAAGCGGTCCCCCGGGGGATACGGGGAGCTGTTTTTT
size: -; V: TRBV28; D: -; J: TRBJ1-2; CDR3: CASGGNYGYTF; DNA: TGTGCCAGCGGGGGGAACTATGGCTACACCTTC
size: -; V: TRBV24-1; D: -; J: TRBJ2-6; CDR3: CATSDNRLSGANVLTF; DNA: TGTGCCACCAGTGATAACAGGCTCTCTGGGGCCAACGTCCTGACTTTC
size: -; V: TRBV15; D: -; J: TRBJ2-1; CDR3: CATSISGMLQFF; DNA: TGTGCCACCAGCATATCAGGGATGCTTCAGTTCTTC
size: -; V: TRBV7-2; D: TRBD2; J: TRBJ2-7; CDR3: CASSLAGSYEQYF; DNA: TGTGCCAGCAGTCTAGCGGGTTCCTACGAGCAGTACTTC